Below are 11 T cell receptor beta chains sequenced from a single sample in a study of cytomegalovirus exposure and HLA in healthy donors. Assay: immunoSEQ multiplex PCR; the TCRdb copy retains only in-frame clones and omits some. This sample has around 140,000 clones, with approximately 94% found just once. The sequenced sample consisted of PBMCs. Receptors were obtained from a man younger than 35 in good health and CMV-seropositive.

This clone was picked up one time. CDR3 sequence: CASSLSADSYHEQYF. CDR3 nucleotide sequence: TGTGCCAGCAGTTTATCCGCGGACAGTTATCACGAGCAGTACTTC. This sequence joins TRBV28 and TRBJ2-7, with D possibly matching TRBD1 (6 bases). The CDR3 spans 15 residues. The V gene lost 1 base and the J gene lost 5 bases, with 15 bases spanning the gap. Germline V gives CDR1 MDHEN, CDR2 SYDVKM.

This sequence joins TRBV9 and TRBJ1-1; D uncertain. V gave up 4 bases and J gave up 4 bases, with 11 bases separating them. In germline, CDR1 is SGDLS, CDR2 YYNGEE. The CDR3 length is 13 residues. CDR3 coding DNA: TGTGCCAGCAGCTTCTCTACCGGCACTGAAGCTTTCTTT. The encoded protein is CASSFSTGTEAFF.

The chain's CDR3 is CASSSYSGRASYEQYF. The CDR3 nucleotides read TGTGCCAGCAGCTCCTATAGCGGGAGGGCCTCCTACGAGCAGTACTTC. The chain recombines TRBV5-4 with TRBJ2-7, with 11 bases that match TRBD2. Germline V gene data show CDR1 as SGHNT and CDR2 as YYREEE (reference sequence). This CDR3 contains 16 residues. V lost 3 bases and J lost 0; bases outside the gene matches: 5.

The chain joins TRBV30 to TRBJ2-1; a possible D gene is TRBD2 (6 bases). V was pared by 2 bases and J by 0 bases, with 11 bases between. CDR3 length: 15 amino acids. Per germline, CDR1 GTSNPN and CDR2 SVGIG (reference sequence). As DNA, the CDR3 is TGTGCCTGGAGTAAGCGGGTAAGCTCCTACAATGAGCAGTTCTTC. This codes for CAWSKRVSSYNEQFF.

V usage is TRBV11-2 and J usage is TRBJ2-5, with TRBD1 matching 7 bases. CDR3 length: 15 amino acids. CDR1 is SGHAT, CDR2 FQNNGV, per germline. The V and J ends lost 0 bases and 4 bases, in that order; junction bases with no gene match: 5. In DNA form, the CDR3 reads TGTGCCAGCAGCTTAGATCGTAGGGGGCGAGAGACCCAGTACTTC. This translates into CASSLDRRGRETQYF.

This clone was seen only once. This sequence joins TRBV4-1 and TRBJ2-7; tentatively, D is TRBD2 (6 bases). The V gene lost 5 bases and the J gene lost 0 bases, with 11 bases spanning the gap. Germline CDR1 MGHRA, CDR2 YSYEKL. The CDR3 has 14 amino acids. The CDR3 loop is CASSERVTSYEQYF. CDR3 DNA sequence: TGCGCCAGCAGCGAGCGGGTTACCTCCTACGAGCAGTACTTC.

The J gene is TRBJ2-6, the V gene TRBV30, with TRBD1 matching over 9 bases. J lost 2 bases, V lost 3 bases, and 2 bases had no gene match. CDR3 length equals 15 residues. CDR1 is GTSNPN, CDR2 SVGIG, per germline (reference sequence). CDR3 loop: CAWSGDRAGANVLTF. CDR3 coding DNA: TGTGCCTGGAGCGGGGACAGGGCTGGGGCCAACGTCCTGACTTTC.

The chain is built from TRBV11-3 and TRBJ2-1; 14 nucleotides match TRBD2. CDR1 and CDR2 (germline): SGHNT, YENEEA. This CDR3 region has 16 residues. V lost 5 bases and J lost 8; bases outside the gene matches: 8. The CDR3 protein is CASSTGTSGRGDEQFF. For the CDR3, the DNA is TGTGCCAGCAGCACCGGGACTAGCGGGAGAGGCGATGAGCAGTTCTTC.

J is TRBJ1-4 and V is TRBV9; TRBD1 matches at 7 bases. The CDR3 is made up of 16 amino acids. V trimming: 4 bases; J trimming: 3 bases; junction bases outside the gene matches: 9. The germline CDR1 and CDR2 sequences are SGDLS and YYNGEE. CDR3 sequence (DNA): TGTGCCAGCAGCCTCCGACAGGGCGCCTCTAATGAAAAACTGTTTTTT. This sequence encodes CASSLRQGASNEKLFF.

This chain links TRBV7-8 with TRBJ2-3; D is perhaps TRBD1 (5 bases). The germline V gene has CDR1 SGHVS and CDR2 FQNEAQ. The CDR3 loop spans 15 amino acids. V was shortened by 1 base and J by 2 bases, with 10 bases between the two germline ends. CDR3 nucleotides: TGTGCCAGCAGCTTAGTTGGACAAACCACAGATACGCAGTATTTT. It translates to CASSLVGQTTDTQYF. Based on the CDR3 plus reference TRBV7-8 and TRBJ2-3, the full variable domain is GAGVSQSPRYKVAKRGQDVALRCDPISGHVSLFWYQQALGQGPEFLTYFQNEAQLDKSGLPSDRFFAERPEGSVSTLKIQRTQQEDSAVYLCASSLVGQTTDTQYFGPGTRLTVL.

The genes are TRBV9 and TRBJ1-2, with 8 nucleotides matching TRBD1. Germline loops: CDR1 SGDLS, CDR2 YYNGEE. The trim removed 3 bases at V and 3 bases at J, leaving 4 bases unmatched. The CDR3 covers 14 residues. The DNA for the CDR3 is TGTGCCAGCAGCGCCTCGACAGGGGACTATGGCTACACCTTC. Encoded protein: CASSASTGDYGYTF.